This T cell receptor (beta chain) is from a study of cytomegalovirus exposure and HLA in healthy donors. Study as a whole: Counted in an early data release were 75 million to 85 million unique TCRs from HLA-typed donors.

J was trimmed by 4 bases and V by 5 bases; bases with no gene match: 9. Germline CDR1 reads SEHNR; CDR2 reads FQNEAQ (reference sequence). The CDR3 is 17 amino acids. Concerning this clone: What it binds is not known.

Primers for the PCR totalled 60 Vbeta and 13 Jbeta. TCRdb's copy holds only in-frame clones and misses some; the assay was immunoSEQ multiplex PCR. The sample has 150,000 to 200,000 clones, about 82% seen once. General study points: There were some V segments, including TRBV6-2 and TRBV6-3, excluded as indistinguishable. Earlier analysis yielded a pattern in which most TCR beta V segments were productive about 90% or about 30% of the time. Across HLA loci, a later analysis found differing TCR association rates, with DRB1 most and HLA-C fewest.

This rearrangement joins TRBV7-9 to TRBJ2-2, with 11 bases fitting TRBD2. This TCR was sampled from a woman aged 45-65 years in good health and CMV-seronegative. Sequencing was carried out using PBMCs. CDR3 sequence (DNA): TGTGCCAGCAGCCATTATAGGACTAGCGGGCCCACCGGGGAGCTGTTTTTT. Protein product: CASSHYRTSGPTGELFF. The complete variable domain, with remaining parts taken from reference TRBV7-9 and TRBJ2-2, reads DTGVSQNPRHKITKRGQNVTFRCDPISEHNRLYWYRQTLGQGPEFLTYFQNEAQLEKSRLLSDRFSAERPKGSFSTLEIQRTEQGDSAMYLCASSHYRTSGPTGELFFGEGSRLTVL.